Following are 6 T cell receptor beta chains from one sample sequenced in a study of blood T cell repertoires in COVID-19. Sequencing was performed with immunoSEQ multiplex PCR; in TCRdb, only in-frame clones are kept and a portion is missing. The sample holds approximately 200,000 clones, 70% to 90% seen once. Source material: PBMCs or T cells enriched from blood (not recorded which). The source is a young man who had recovered from COVID-19.

A few counts support this clone. This chain links TRBV2 with TRBJ2-2; no reliable D call. The V end lost 2 bases, the J end lost 4 bases, and 11 bases lay between the germline ends. This CDR3 is built from 15 residues. Germline V gene lookup returns CDR1 SNHLY and CDR2 FYNNEI. Here the CDR3 DNA reads TGTGCCAGCAGTGAACTGCCGGTCGGCACCGGGGAGCTGTTTTTT. As protein: CASSELPVGTGELFF.

This sequence joins TRBV28 and TRBJ1-1; 7 nucleotides align to TRBD1. CDR3 length: 15 amino acids. V gave up 5 bases and J gave up 2 bases; unmatched junction bases: 8. Germline V gene data show CDR1 as MDHEN and CDR2 as SYDVKM. CDR3 coding DNA: TGTGCCAGCAGTCCCGGGACAGCGAGTAACACTGAAGCTTTCTTT. Translated: CASSPGTASNTEAFF.

In DNA form, the CDR3 reads TGTGCCAGCCGCTTGGAGTCTAGCGCGAACACCGGGGAGCTGTTTTTT. It is translated as CASRLESSANTGELFF. The chain employs TRBV27 and TRBJ2-2; TRBD2 is a possible D gene (6 bases). Germline V lookup: CDR1 MNHEY, CDR2 SMNVEV (reference sequence). The CDR3 has 16 amino acids. V gave up 8 bases and J gave up 0 bases, with 16 bases separating them.

This clone was observed a single time. The gene calls are TRBV11-2 and TRBJ2-3, with 9 bases lining up with TRBD2. In germline, CDR1 is SGHAT, CDR2 FQNNGV. CDR3 length equals 16 residues. The ends lost 5 bases at V and 2 bases at J; junction bases unmatched: 8. CDR3 protein: CASSPNLAGSTDTQYF. CDR3 in DNA: TGTGCCAGCAGCCCAAATCTAGCGGGATCCACAGATACGCAGTATTTT. Complete variable domain (other parts from reference TRBV11-2 and TRBJ2-3): EAGVAQSPRYKIIEKRQSVAFWCNPISGHATLYWYQQILGQGPKLLIQFQNNGVVDDSQLPKDRFSAERLKGVDSTLKIQPAKLEDSAVYLCASSPNLAGSTDTQYFGPGTRLTVL.

As DNA, the CDR3 is TGTGCCAGCAGCTTCCGGACTAGCGGGGGATTCTACAATGAGCAGTTCTTC. It encodes CASSFRTSGGFYNEQFF. This rearrangement joins TRBV9 to TRBJ2-1; TRBD2 matches 13 bases. There are 17 residues in the CDR3. CDR1 SGDLS and CDR2 YYNGEE come from the germline V gene. Losses at the gene ends were 4 bases for V and 3 bases for J; bases not matched to a gene: 7.

This chain uses TRBV7-8 with TRBJ2-3; D perhaps matches TRBD1 (8 bases). Germline V gene lookup returns CDR1 SGHVS and CDR2 FQNEAQ. This CDR3 region has 15 residues. V was cut by 5 bases and J by 3 bases, with 15 bases left in between. CDR3 DNA: TGTGCCAGCAGCCCCGGACAGGGAGGGACAGATACGCAGTATTTT. It specifies CASSPGQGGTDTQYF.